This T cell receptor (beta chain) was captured in a study of breast tumors, draining lymph nodes, adjacent tissues. Remarks on this clonotype: This sequence may be a read error, since a much larger clone differs from it by one base.

Samples came from axillary lymph nodes draining the breast cancer. CDR1 and CDR2 from the germline V gene are DFQATT and SNEGSKA (reference sequence). Deletions cut 3 bases from V and 6 bases from J, with 17 bases between. The CDR3 is 15 amino acids. TCRdb re-called the multiplex PCR reads through MiXCR, storing one row per CDR3 protein. The sample has more than 200,000 distinct CDR3 sequences; roughly 32% are singletons. V usage is TRBV20-1 and J usage is TRBJ1-4; D remains unclear. The sequenced material came from axillary lymph node tissue. The sequence came from a female donor with breast cancer. Some clones in this sample may be carry-over from other donors' samples. The CDR3 DNA reads as TGCAGTGCTAGTAAAAGGTCAGGCCCTGATGAAAAACTGTTTTTT. It is translated as CSASKRSGPDEKLFF.